This is a list of T cell receptor beta chains from one sample in a study of cytomegalovirus exposure and HLA in healthy donors. Measured with immunoSEQ multiplex PCR; TCRdb has only the in-frame clones, and not every one. The data contain approximately 170,000 clones, approximately 80% of them singletons. Sequences were obtained from PBMCs. These receptors were obtained from a boy under 10 years old in good health and CMV-seronegative. The CDR3 runs from the conserved cysteine through the conserved F or W. The D gene is left open where the match is weak. Only part of the rows carry a size: once, few, many, or a class if the clone is expanded.

>TRBD1|TRBV5-1|.|TRBJ2-2
TGCGCCAGCACGGGGAACAGGGGAACGAACACCGGGGAGCTGTTTTTT
CASTGNRGTNTGELFF
>TRBD1|TRBV5-8|.|TRBJ1-4
TGTGCCAGCAGCTTGGTTAGGACAGGGGCCTCCAATGAAAAACTGTTTTTT
CASSLVRTGASNEKLFF
>TRBD2|TRBV7-2|.|TRBJ2-5
TGTGCCAGCAGCTTAGAGGGTAGCGGGGGGGGCCGAGGGACCCAGTACTTC
CASSLEGSGGGRGTQYF
>.|TRBV29-1|.|TRBJ1-1
TGCAGCGTTGAACGGGTCCTGAACACTGAAGCTTTCTTT
CSVERVLNTEAFF
>TRBD1|TRBV30|.|TRBJ1-5
TGTGCCTGGAGCAGGGGGCTCGGGCAGCCCCAGCATTTT
CAWSRGLGQPQHF
>TRBD1|TRBV7-9|few|TRBJ1-1
TGTGCCAGCAGCTTAGTAGCGGGGGACAGGGGGATCACTGAAGCTTTCTTT
CASSLVAGDRGITEAFF
>.|TRBV4-3|.|TRBJ1-2
TGCGCCAGCAGCCAAGATGCAGGGGTAGGGGGTGGCTACACCTTC
CASSQDAGVGGGYTF
>.|TRBV11-2|.|TRBJ1-6
TGTGCCAGCAGCTTAGCAGGGTATAATTCACCCCTCCACTTT
CASSLAGYNSPLHF
>TRBD2|TRBV7-2|.|TRBJ2-7
TGTGCCAGCAGCTTATCGGCGGGAGAATCCTACGAGCAGTACTTC
CASSLSAGESYEQYF
>.|TRBV14|once|TRBJ1-1
TGTGCCAGCAGCCAAGTTAGAGGGGGTTGGGCTTTCTTT
CASSQVRGGWAFF
>TRBD2|TRBV7-2|.|TRBJ2-3
TGTGCCAGCAGCTCGGGACTAGCGGGGGCGAGTTGGTTGACAGATACGCAGTATTTT
CASSSGLAGASWLTDTQYF
>TRBD2|TRBV12-5|.|TRBJ2-3
TGTGCTAGCCAGCGGGGGCCACTCACAGATACGCAGTATTTT
CASQRGPLTDTQYF
>TRBD1|TRBV15|.|TRBJ1-5
TGTGCCACCAGCAGAGAACAGGGGGCTAATCAGCCCCAGCATTTT
CATSREQGANQPQHF
>.|TRBV7-6|few|TRBJ1-1
TGTGCCAGCGCATCAGGGGTGAACACTGAAGCTTTCTTT
CASASGVNTEAFF
>TRBD2|TRBV30|.|TRBJ2-3
TGTGCCTGGACTAGCGGGAGTTGGGATACGCAGTATTTT
CAWTSGSWDTQYF
>TRBD2|TRBV10-3|.|TRBJ2-5
TGTGCCATCAGTGAGTCGTTTAATCCGGGAGGAGAGACCCAGTACTTC
CAISESFNPGGETQYF
>.|TRBV30|.|TRBJ2-1
TGTGCCTGGGGCACCTACAATGAGCAGTTCTTC
CAWGTYNEQFF